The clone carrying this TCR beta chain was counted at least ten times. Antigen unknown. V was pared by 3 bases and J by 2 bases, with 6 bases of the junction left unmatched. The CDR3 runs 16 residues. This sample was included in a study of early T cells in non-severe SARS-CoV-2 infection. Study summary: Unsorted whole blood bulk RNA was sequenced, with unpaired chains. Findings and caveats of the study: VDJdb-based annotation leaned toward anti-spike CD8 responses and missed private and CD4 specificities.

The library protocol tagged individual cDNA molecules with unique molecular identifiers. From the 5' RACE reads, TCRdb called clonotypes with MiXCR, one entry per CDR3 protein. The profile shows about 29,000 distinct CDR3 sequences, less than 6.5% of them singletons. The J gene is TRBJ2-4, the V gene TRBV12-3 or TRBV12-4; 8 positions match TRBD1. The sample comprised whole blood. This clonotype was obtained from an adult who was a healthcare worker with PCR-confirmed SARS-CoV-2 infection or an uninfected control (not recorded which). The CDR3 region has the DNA TGTGCCAGCAGTTTGCAGGGGGCCGCATCCAAAAACATTCAGTACTTC. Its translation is CASSLQGAASKNIQYF.